This T cell receptor beta chain was recovered during a study of T cell repertoires in cytomegalovirus infection. The germline gives CDR1 MNHEY, CDR2 SMNVEV (reference sequence). The CDR3 extends over 12 amino acids. V dropped 2 bases and J dropped 8 bases, with 4 bases sitting between them. A single record per CDR3 protein comes from TCRdb applying MiXCR to the reads. The data contain approximately 270,000 distinct CDR3 sequences, under 25% of them singletons. Findings and caveats of the study: Summed frequency of shared TCR beta families picked out CMV carriers who also had the relevant HLA.

The count of this clonotype is one. Its antigen remains unknown. The sample here was cultured PBMCs, taken from culture after CMV antigen stimulation. The chain has TRBV27 and TRBJ1-6; D unclear. The receptor was isolated from a human donor in good health (CMV status not recorded). Some clones in this sample may be carry-over from other donors' samples. The DNA for the CDR3 is TGTGCCAGCAGTTTAGGGTATTCACCCCTCCACTTT. It codes for CASSLGYSPLHF.